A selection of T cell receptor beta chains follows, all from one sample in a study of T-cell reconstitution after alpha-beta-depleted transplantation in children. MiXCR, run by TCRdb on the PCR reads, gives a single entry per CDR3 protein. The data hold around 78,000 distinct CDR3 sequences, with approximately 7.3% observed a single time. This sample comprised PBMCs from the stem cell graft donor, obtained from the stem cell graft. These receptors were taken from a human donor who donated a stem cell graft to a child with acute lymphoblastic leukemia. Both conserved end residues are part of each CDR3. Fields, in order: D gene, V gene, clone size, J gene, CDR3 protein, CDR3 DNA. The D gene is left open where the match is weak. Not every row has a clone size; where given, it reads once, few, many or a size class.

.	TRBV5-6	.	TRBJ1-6	CASSLAGRASSYNSPLHF	TGTGCCAGCAGCTTGGCGGGGAGGGCGAGCTCCTATAATTCACCCCTCCACTTT
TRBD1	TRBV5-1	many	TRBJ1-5	CASSWGTGSQPQHF	TGCGCCAGCAGCTGGGGGACAGGATCTCAGCCCCAGCATTTT
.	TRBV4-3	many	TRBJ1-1	CASSQDLEGRGTEAFF	TGCGCCAGCAGCCAAGATCTGGAGGGGAGGGGCACTGAAGCTTTCTTT
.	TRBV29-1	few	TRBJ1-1	CSVRPFPNTEAFF	TGCAGCGTTAGGCCATTCCCGAACACTGAAGCTTTCTTT
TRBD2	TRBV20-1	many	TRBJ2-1	CSARGLAGNEQFF	TGCAGTGCTAGGGGACTAGCGGGAAATGAGCAGTTCTTC
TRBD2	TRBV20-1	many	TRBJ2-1	CSARRGVAGGDNEQFF	TGCAGTGCTAGACGGGGAGTAGCGGGAGGAGACAATGAGCAGTTCTTC
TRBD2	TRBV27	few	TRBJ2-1	CASSHKRLAEDNEQFF	TGTGCCAGCAGTCACAAAAGACTAGCGGAGGACAATGAGCAGTTCTTC
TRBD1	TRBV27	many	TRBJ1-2	CASSPGGDYGYTF	TGTGCCAGCAGCCCAGGGGGAGACTATGGCTACACCTTC
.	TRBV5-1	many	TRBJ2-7	CASTIDGPSYEQYF	TGCGCCAGCACCATAGACGGTCCTTCCTACGAGCAGTACTTC
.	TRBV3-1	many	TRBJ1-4	CASSPRGIGEKLFF	TGTGCCAGCAGCCCGCGGGGTATCGGTGAAAAACTGTTTTTT
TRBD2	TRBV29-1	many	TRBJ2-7	CSVVGGRGYEQYF	TGCAGCGTGGTCGGGGGGAGAGGCTACGAGCAGTACTTC
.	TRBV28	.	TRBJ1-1	CASSGTSGAFF	TGTGCCAGCTCAGGGACGAGCGGGGCTTTCTTT
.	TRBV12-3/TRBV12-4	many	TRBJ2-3	CASSFGSSDTQYF	TGTGCCAGCAGTTTCGGCAGCTCAGATACGCAGTATTTT